The TCR beta chain under discussion was sequenced for a study of cytomegalovirus exposure and HLA in healthy donors. Though nominally healthy at sampling, donors likely had unrecorded immune exposures. Germline-derived CDR1 and CDR2 are MDHEN and SYDVKM. The CDR3 is 15 residues long. With 5 bases clipped from V and 0 bases from J, the junction kept 4 bases outside the gene matches. 13 Jbeta primers and 60 Vbeta primers were used for the PCR. Profiling relied on immunoSEQ multiplex PCR, and the TCRdb table lists in-frame clones only, not all of them. The sample includes approximately 160,000 clones, 68% of them seen just once.

The rearrangement links TRBV28 to TRBJ2-7, with 10 bases fitting TRBD1. The sequenced sample consisted of PBMCs. The TCR was taken from a woman aged 40 to 50 in good health and CMV-seropositive. The CDR3 nucleotides are TGTGCCAGCAGTCCTTGGACAGGGGGCTCCTACGAGCAGTACTTC. It encodes CASSPWTGGSYEQYF.